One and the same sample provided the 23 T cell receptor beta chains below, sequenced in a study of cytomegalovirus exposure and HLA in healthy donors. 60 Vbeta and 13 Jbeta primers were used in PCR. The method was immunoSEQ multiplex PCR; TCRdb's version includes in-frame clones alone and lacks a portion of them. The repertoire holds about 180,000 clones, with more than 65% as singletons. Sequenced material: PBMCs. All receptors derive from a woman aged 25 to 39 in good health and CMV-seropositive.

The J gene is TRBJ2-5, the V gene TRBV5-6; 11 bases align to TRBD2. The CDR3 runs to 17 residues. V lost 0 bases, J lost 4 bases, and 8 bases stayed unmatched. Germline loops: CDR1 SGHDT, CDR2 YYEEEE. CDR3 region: CASSLGVAGGPAETQYF. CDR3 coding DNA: TGTGCCAGCAGCTTGGGGGTAGCGGGGGGGCCCGCAGAGACCCAGTACTTC.

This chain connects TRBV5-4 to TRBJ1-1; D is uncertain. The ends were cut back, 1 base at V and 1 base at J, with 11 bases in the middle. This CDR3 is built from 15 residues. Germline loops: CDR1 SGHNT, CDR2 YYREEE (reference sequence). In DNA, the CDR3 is TGTGCCAGCAGCTTGACGGGAGACGGGAACACTGAAGCTTTCTTT. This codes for CASSLTGDGNTEAFF.

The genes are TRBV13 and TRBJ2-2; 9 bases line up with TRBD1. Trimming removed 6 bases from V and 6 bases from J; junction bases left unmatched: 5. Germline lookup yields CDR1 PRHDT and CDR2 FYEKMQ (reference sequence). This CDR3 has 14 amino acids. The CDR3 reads CASSPRQGAGELFF. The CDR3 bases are TGTGCCAGCAGTCCGAGACAGGGGGCCGGGGAGCTGTTTTTT. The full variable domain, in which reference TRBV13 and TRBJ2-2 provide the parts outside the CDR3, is AAGVIQSPRHLIKEKRETATLKCYPIPRHDTVYWYQQGPGQDPQFLISFYEKMQSDKGSIPDRFSAQQFSDYHSELNMSSLELGDSALYFCASSPRQGAGELFFGEGSRLTVL.

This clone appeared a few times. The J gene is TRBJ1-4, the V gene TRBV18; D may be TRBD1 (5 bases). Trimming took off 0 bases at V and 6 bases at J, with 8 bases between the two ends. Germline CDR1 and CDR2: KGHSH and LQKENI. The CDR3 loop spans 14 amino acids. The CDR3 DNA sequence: TGTGCCAGCTCACCACCGGGACTGGATGAAAAACTGTTTTTT. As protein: CASSPPGLDEKLFF.

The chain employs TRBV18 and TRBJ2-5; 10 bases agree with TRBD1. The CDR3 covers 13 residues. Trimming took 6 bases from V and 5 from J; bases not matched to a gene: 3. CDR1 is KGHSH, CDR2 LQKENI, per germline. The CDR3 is CASSRTGGETQYF. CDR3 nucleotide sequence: TGTGCCAGCTCGCGGACAGGGGGGGAGACCCAGTACTTC.

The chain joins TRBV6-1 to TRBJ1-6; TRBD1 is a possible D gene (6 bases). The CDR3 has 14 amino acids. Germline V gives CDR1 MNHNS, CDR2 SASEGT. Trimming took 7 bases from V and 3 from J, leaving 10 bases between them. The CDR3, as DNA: TGTGCCAGCAACACAGGGTACTATAATTCACCCCTCCACTTT. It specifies CASNTGYYNSPLHF.

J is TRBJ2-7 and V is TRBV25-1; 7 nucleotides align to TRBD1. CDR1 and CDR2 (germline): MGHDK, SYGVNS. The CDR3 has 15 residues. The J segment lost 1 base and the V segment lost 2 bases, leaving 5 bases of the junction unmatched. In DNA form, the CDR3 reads TGTGCCAGCAGTGAACCCCGGACAGGTTCCTACGAGCAGTACTTC. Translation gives CASSEPRTGSYEQYF.

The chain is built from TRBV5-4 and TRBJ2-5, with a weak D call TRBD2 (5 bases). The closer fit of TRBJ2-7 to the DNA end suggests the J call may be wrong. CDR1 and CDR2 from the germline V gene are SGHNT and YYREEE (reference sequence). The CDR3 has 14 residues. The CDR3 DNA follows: TGTGCCAGCAGCTTGGCCAGAACTAGCTACGAGCAGTACTTC. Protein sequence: CASSLARTSYEQYF.

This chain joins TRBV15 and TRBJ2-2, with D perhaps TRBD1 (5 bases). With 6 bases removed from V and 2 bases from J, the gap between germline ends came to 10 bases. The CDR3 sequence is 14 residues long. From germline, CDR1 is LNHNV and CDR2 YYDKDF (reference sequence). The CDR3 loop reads CATRETANTGELFF. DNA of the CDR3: TGTGCCACCAGGGAGACAGCAAACACCGGGGAGCTGTTTTTT.

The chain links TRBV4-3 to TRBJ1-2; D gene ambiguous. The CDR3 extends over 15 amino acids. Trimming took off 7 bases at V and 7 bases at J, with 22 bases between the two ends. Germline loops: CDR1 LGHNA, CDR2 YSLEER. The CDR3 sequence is CASIHGGQLRIGYTF. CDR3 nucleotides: TGCGCCAGCATCCATGGAGGGCAGCTGAGGATTGGCTACACCTTC.

Here the CDR3 DNA reads TGTGCCTGGAGTGTACGTAGATTAGCGGGGGCTAGCGATACGCAGTATTTT. Amino acids: CAWSVRRLAGASDTQYF. V usage is TRBV30 and J usage is TRBJ2-3, with 9 bases aligning to TRBD2. Germline assignment: CDR1 GTSNPN and CDR2 SVGIG (reference sequence). This CDR3 has 17 amino acids. V dropped 0 bases and J dropped 6; count of bases not matched to a gene: 13.

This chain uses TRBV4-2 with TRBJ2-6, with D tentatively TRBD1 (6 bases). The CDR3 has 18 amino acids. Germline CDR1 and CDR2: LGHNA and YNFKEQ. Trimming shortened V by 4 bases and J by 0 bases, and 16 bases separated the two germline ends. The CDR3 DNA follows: TGTGCCAGCAGCCCGGGGACACACACCTACTCTGGGGCCAACGTCCTGACTTTC. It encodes CASSPGTHTYSGANVLTF.

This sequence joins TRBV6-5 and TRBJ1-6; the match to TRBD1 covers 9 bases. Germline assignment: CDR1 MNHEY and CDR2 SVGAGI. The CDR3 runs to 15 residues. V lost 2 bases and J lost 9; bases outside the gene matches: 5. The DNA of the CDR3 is TGTGCCAGCAGTTACGACAGGGGGGAGGTTTCACCCCTCCACTTT. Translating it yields CASSYDRGEVSPLHF.

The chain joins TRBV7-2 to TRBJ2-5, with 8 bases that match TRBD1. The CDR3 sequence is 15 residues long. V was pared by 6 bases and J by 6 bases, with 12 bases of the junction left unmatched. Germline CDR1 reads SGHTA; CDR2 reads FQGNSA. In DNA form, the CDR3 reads TGTGCCAGCAGGCAGAACGCAGGGGGCGCGAAGACCCAGTACTTC. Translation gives CASRQNAGGAKTQYF.

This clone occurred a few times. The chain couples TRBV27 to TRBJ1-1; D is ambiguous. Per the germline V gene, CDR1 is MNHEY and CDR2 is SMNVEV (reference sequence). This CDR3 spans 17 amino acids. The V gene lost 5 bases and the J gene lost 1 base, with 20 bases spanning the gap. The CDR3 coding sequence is TGTGCCAGCAGTCCTTGGGGAGGGTCGGTTTCGAACACTGAAGCTTTCTTT. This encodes CASSPWGGSVSNTEAFF.

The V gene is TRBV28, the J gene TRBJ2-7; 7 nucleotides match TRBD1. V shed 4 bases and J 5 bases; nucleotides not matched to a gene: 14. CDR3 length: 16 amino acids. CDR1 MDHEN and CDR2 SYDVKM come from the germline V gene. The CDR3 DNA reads TGTGCCAGCAGTTCCCCCCGACGGGACAGTCGGGACGAGCAGTACTTC. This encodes CASSSPRRDSRDEQYF.

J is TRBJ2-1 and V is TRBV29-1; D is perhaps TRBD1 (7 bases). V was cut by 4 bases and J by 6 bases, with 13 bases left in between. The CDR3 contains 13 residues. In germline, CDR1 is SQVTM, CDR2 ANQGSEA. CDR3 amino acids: CSVVEGAGNEQFF. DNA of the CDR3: TGCAGCGTTGTGGAGGGGGCAGGCAATGAGCAGTTCTTC.

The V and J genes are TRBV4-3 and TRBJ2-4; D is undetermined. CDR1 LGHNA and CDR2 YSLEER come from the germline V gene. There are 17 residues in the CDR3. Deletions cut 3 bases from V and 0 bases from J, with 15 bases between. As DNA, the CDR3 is TGCGCCAGCAGCCAGGGCCCGGCCTATTTAGCCAAAAACATTCAGTACTTC. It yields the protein CASSQGPAYLAKNIQYF.

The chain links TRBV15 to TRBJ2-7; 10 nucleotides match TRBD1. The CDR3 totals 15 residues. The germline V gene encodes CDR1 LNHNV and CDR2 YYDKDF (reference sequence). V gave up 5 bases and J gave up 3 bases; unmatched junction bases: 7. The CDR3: CATSEGDRGVYEQYF. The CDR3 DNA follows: TGTGCCACCAGCGAGGGGGACAGGGGAGTCTACGAGCAGTACTTC.

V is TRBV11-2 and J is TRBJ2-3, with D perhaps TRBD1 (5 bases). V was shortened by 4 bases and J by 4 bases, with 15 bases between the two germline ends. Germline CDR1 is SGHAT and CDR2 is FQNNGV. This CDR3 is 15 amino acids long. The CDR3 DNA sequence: TGTGCCAGCAGCTCAGACTGGGGCCTCCCAGATACGCAGTATTTT. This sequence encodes CASSSDWGLPDTQYF.

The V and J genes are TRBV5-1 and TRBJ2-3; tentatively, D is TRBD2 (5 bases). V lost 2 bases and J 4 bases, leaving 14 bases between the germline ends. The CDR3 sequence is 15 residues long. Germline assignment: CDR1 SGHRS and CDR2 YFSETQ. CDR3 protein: CASSLWNGVPDTQYF. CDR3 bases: TGCGCCAGCAGCTTATGGAACGGGGTCCCAGATACGCAGTATTTT.

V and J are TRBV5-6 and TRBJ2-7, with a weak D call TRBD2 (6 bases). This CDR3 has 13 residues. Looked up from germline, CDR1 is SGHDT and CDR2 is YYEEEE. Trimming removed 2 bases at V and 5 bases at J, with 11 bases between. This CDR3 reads CASSLLLAHEQYF. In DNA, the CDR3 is TGTGCCAGCAGCTTATTACTAGCCCACGAGCAGTACTTC.

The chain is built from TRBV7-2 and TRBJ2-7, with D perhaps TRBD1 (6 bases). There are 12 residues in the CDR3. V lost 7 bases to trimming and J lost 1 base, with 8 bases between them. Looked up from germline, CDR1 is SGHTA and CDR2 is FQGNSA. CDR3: CASTGVSYEQYF. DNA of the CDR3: TGTGCCAGCACAGGGGTTTCCTACGAGCAGTACTTC. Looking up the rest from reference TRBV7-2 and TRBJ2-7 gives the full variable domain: GAGVSQSPSNKVTEKGKDVELRCDPISGHTALYWYRQSLGQGLEFLIYFQGNSAPDKSGLPSDRFSAERTGGSVSTLTIQRTQQEDSAVYLCASTGVSYEQYFGPGTRLTVT.